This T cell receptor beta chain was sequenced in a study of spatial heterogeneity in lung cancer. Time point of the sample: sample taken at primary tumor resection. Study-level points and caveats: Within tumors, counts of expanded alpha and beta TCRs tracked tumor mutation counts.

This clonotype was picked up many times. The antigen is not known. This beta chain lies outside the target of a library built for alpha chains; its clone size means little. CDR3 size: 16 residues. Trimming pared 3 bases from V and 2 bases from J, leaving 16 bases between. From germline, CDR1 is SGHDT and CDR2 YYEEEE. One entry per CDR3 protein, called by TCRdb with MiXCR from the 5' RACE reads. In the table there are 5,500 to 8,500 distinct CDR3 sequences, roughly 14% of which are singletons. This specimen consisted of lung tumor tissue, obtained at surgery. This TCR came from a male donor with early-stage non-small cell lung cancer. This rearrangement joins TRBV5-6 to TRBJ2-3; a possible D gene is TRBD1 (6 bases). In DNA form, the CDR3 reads TGTGCCAGCAGCTCACAGGGCATGACCCTCACAGATACGCAGTATTTT. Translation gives CASSSQGMTLTDTQYF.